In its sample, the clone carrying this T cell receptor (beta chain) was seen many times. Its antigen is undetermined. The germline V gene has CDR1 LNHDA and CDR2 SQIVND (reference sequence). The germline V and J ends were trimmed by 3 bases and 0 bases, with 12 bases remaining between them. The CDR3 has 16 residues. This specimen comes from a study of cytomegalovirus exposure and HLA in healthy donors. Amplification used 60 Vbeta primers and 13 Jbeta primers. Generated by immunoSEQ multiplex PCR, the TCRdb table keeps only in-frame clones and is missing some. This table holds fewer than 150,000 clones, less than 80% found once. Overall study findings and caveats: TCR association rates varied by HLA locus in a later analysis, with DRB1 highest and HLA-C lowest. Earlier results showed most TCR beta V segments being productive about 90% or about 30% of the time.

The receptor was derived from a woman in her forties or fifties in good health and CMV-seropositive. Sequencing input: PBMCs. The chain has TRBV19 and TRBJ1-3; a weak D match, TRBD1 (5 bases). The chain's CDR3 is CASSMLQGYSGNTIYF. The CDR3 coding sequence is TGTGCCAGTAGTATGCTGCAGGGTTACTCTGGAAACACCATATATTTT.